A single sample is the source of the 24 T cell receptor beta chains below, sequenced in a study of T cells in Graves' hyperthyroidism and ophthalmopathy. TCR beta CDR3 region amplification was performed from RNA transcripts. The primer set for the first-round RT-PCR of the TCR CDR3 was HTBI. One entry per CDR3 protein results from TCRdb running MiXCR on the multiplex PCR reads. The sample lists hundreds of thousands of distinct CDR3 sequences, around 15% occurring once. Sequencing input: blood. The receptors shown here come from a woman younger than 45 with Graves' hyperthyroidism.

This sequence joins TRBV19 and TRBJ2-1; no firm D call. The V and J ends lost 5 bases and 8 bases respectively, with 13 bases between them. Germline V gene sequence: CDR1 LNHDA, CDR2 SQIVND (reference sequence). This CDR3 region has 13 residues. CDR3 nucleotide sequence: TGTGCCAGTAGTTTAGTAGCCTCGGATGAGCAGTTCTTC. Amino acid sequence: CASSLVASDEQFF.

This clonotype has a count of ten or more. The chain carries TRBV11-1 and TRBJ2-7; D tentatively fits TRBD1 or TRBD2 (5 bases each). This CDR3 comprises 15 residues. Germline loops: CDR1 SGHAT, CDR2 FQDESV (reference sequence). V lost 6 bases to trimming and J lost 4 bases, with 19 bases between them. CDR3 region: CASRHSGADDYEQYF. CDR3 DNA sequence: TGTGCCAGCAGGCACTCCGGGGCGGATGATTACGAGCAGTACTTC.

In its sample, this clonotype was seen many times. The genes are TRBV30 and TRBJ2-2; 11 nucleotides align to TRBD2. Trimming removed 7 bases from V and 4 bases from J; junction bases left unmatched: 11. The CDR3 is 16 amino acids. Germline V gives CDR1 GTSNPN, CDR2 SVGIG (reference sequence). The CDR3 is CAYPTSGKVGTGELFF. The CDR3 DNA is TGTGCCTACCCGACTAGCGGGAAGGTTGGCACCGGGGAGCTGTTTTTT.

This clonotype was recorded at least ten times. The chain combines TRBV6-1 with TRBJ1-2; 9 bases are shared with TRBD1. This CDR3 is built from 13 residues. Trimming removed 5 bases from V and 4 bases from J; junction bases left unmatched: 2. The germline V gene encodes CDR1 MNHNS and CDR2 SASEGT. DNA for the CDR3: TGTGCCAGCAGTCGGGACAGGGTCTATGGCTACACCTTC. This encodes CASSRDRVYGYTF.

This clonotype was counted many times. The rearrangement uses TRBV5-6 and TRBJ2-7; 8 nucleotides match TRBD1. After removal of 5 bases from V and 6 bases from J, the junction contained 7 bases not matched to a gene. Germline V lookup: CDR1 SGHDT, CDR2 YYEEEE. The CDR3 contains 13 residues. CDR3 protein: CASRTGGRSEQYF. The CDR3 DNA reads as TGTGCCAGCAGAACAGGGGGTCGGTCCGAGCAGTACTTC. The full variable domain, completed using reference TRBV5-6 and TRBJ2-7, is DAGVTQSPTHLIKTRGQQVTLRCSPKSGHDTVSWYQQALGQGPQFIFQYYEEEERQRGNFPDRFSGHQFPNYSSELNVNALLLGDSALYLCASRTGGRSEQYFGPGTRLTVT.

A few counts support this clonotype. This chain's CDR3 is CSATQNLQETQYF. For the CDR3, the DNA is TGCAGTGCTACTCAGAACCTCCAAGAGACCCAGTACTTC. The V call is TRBV20-1, the J call TRBJ2-5; D unclear. The germline CDR1 and CDR2 sequences are DFQATT and SNEGSKA (reference sequence). The CDR3 totals 13 residues. The V end was cut by 4 bases, the J end by 1 base, with 10 bases between.

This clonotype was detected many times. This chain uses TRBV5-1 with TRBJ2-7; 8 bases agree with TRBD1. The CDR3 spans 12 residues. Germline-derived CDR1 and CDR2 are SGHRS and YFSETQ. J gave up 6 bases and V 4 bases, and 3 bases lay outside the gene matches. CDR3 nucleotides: TGCGCCAGCAGCCCTGGACAGGGCGAGCAGTACTTC. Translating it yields CASSPGQGEQYF.

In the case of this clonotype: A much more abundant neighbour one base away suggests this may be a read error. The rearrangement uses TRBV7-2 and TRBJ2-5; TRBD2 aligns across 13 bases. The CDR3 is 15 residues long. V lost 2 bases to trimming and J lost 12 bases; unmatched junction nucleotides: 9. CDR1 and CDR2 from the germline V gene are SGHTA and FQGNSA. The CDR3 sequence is CASSLRTSGSPVEYF. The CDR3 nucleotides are TGTGCCAGCAGCTTACGGACTAGCGGGAGTCCCGTGGAGTACTTC.

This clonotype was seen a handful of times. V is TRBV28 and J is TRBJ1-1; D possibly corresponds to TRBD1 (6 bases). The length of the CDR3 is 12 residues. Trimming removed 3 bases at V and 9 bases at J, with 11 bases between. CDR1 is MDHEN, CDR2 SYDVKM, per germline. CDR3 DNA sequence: TGTGCCAGCAGTTTCGGGACACCTAAAGCTTTCTTT. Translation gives CASSFGTPKAFF.

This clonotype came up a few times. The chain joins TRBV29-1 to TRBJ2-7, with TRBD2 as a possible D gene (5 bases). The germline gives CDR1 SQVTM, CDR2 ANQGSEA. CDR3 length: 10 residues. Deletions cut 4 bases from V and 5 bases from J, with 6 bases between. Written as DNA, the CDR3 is TGCAGCGTTGCCGGGAACGAGCAGTACTTC. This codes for CSVAGNEQYF.

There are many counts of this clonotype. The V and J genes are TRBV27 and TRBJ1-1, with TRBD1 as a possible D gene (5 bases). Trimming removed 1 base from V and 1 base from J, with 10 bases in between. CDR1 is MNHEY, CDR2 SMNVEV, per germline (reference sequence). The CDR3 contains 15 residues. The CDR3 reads CASSLFGHANTEAFF. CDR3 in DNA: TGTGCCAGCAGTTTATTCGGACACGCGAACACTGAAGCTTTCTTT.

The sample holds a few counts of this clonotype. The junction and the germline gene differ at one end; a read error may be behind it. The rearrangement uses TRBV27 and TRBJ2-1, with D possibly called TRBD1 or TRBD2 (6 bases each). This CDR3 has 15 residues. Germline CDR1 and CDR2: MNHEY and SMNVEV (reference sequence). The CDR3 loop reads CAGSLGGHPYNEQFF. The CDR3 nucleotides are TGTGCCGGCAGTTTAGGGGGGCATCCCTACAATGAGCAGTTCTTC.

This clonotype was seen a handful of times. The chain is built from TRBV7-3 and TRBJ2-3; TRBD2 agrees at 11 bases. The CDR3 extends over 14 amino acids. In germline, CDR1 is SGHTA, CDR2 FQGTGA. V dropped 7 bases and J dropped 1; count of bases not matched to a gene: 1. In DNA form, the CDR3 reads TGTGCCAGCACGACTAGCGGGGGCACAGATACGCAGTATTTT. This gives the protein CASTTSGGTDTQYF.

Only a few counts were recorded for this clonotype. CDR3 in amino acids: CSAYNTGTGDNEQFF. The CDR3 DNA is TGCAGTGCTTACAACACCGGGACAGGTGATAATGAGCAGTTCTTC. This chain connects TRBV20-1 to TRBJ2-1, with 8 positions matching TRBD1. Per the germline V gene, CDR1 is DFQATT and CDR2 is SNEGSKA (reference sequence). J was trimmed by 7 bases and V by 5 bases; bases with no gene match: 13. The CDR3 is made up of 15 amino acids.

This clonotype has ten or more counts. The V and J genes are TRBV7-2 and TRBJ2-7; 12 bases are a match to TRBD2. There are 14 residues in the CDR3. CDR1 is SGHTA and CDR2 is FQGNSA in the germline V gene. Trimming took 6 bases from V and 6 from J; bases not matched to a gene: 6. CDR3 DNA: TGTGCCAGCAGTTTACTAGCGGGAGGTTCCGAGCAGTACTTC. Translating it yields CASSLLAGGSEQYF.

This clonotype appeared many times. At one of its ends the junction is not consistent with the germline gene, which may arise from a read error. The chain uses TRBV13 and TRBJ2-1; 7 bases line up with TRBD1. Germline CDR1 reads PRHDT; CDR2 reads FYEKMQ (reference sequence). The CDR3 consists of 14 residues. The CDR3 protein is CASSLGQGDNEQFF. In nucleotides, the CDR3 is TGTGCCAGCAGTTTAGGCCAGGGGGACAATGAGCAGTTCTTC.

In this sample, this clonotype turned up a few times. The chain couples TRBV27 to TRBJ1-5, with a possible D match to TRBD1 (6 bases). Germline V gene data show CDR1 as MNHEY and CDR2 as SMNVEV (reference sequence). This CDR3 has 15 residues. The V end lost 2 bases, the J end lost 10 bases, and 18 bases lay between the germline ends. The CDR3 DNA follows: TGTGCCAGCAGTTTAACTCAACTGCCGGGGGGCCCCCAGCATTTT. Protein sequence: CASSLTQLPGGPQHF.

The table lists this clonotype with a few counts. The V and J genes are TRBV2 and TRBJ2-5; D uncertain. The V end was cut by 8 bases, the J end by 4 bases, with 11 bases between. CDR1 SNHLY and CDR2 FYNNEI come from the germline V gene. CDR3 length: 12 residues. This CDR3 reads CASGTSRETQYF. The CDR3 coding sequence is TGTGCCAGCGGAACATCCCGAGAGACCCAGTACTTC.

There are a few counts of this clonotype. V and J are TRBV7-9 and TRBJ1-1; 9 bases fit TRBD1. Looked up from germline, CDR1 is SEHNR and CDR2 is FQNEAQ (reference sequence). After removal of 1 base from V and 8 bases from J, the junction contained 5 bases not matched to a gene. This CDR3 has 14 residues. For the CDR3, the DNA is TGTGCCAGCAGCTTAGACGGGACAGGGTTGGAAGCTTTCTTT. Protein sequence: CASSLDGTGLEAFF.

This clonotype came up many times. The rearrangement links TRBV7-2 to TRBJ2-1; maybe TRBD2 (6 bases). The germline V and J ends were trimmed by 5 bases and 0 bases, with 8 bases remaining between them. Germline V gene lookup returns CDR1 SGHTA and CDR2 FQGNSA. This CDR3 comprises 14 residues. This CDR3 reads CASSRRGSYNEQFF. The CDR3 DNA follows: TGTGCCAGCAGCCGGAGGGGCTCCTACAATGAGCAGTTCTTC.

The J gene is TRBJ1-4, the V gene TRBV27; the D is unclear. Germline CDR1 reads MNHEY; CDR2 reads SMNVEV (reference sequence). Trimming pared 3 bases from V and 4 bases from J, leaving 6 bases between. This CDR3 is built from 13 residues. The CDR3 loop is CASSFSYNEKLFF. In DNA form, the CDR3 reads TGTGCCAGCAGTTTTTCCTATAATGAAAAACTGTTTTTT.

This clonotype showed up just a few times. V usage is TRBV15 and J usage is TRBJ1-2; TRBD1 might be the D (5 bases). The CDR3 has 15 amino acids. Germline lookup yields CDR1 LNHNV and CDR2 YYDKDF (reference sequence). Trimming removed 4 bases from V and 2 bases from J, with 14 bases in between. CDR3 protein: CATSMGTDVNYGYTF. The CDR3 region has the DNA TGTGCCACCAGCATGGGGACGGACGTAAACTATGGCTACACCTTC.

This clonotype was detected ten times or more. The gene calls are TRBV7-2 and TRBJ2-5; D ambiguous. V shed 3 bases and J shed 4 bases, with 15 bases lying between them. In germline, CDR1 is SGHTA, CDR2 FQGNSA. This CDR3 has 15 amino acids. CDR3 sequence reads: CASSFRLPVGETQYF. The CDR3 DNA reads TGTGCCAGCAGCTTCCGGTTGCCAGTCGGAGAGACCCAGTACTTC.

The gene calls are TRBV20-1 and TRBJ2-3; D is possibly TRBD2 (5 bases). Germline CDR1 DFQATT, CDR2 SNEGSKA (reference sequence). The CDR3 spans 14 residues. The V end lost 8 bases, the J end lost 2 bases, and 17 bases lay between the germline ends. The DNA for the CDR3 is TGCAGTTGCCGGGCGGAGGAAGTCACAGATACGCAGTATTTT. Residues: CSCRAEEVTDTQYF.